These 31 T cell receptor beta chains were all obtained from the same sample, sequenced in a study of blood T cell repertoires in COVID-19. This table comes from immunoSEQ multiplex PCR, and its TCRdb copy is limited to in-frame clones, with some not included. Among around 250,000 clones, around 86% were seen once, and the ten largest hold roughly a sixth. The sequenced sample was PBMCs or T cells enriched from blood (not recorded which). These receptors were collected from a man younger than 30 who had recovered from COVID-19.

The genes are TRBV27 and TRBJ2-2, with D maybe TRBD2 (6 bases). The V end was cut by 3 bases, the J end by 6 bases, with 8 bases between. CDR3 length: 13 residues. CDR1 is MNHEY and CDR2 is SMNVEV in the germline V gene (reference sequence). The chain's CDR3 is CASSLWGAGELFF. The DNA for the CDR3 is TGTGCCAGCAGTTTGTGGGGGGCCGGGGAGCTGTTTTTT.

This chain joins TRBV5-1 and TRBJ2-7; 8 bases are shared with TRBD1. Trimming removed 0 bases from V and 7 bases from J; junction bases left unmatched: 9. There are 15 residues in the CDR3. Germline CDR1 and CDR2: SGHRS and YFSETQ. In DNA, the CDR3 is TGCGCCAGCAGCTTGGGACAGGGGACAATAAGGGAGCAGTACTTC. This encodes CASSLGQGTIREQYF.

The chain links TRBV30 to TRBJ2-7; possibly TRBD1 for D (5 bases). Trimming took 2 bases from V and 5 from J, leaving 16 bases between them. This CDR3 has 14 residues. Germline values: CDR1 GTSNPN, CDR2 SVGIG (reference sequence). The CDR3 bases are TGTGCCTGGAGTCGACAGCGCCGGTTGGACGAGCAGTACTTC. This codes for CAWSRQRRLDEQYF.

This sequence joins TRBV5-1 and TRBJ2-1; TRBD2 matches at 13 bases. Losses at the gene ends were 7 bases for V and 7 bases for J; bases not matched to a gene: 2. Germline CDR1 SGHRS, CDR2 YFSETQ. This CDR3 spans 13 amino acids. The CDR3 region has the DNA TGCGCCAGCGGACTAGCGGGAGAAAATGAGCAGTTCTTC. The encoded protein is CASGLAGENEQFF. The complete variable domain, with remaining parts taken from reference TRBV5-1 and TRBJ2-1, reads KAGVTQTPRYLIKTRGQQVTLSCSPISGHRSVSWYQQTPGQGLQFLFEYFSETQRNKGNFPGRFSGRQFSNSRSEMNVSTLELGDSALYLCASGLAGENEQFFGPGTRLTVL.

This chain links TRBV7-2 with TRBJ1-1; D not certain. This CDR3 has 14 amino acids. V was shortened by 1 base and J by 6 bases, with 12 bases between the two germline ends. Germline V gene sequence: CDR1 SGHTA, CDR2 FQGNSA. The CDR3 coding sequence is TGTGCCAGCAGCTTAGTTATGGGTCGGGCTGAAGCTTTCTTT. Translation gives CASSLVMGRAEAFF.

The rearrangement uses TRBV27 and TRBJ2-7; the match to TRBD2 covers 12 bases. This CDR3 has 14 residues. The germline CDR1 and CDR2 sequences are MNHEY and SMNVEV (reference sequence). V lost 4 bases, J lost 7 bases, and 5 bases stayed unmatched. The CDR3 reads CASSSSGRAGEQYF. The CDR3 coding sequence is TGTGCCAGCAGTTCTAGCGGGAGGGCCGGGGAGCAGTACTTC.

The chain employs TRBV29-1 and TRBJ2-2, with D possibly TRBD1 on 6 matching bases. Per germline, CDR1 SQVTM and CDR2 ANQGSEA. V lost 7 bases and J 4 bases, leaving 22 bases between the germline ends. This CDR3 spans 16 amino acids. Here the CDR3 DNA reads TGCAGCGCGCGGAAACCCGGGACACTAACCACCGGGGAGCTGTTTTTT. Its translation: CSARKPGTLTTGELFF.

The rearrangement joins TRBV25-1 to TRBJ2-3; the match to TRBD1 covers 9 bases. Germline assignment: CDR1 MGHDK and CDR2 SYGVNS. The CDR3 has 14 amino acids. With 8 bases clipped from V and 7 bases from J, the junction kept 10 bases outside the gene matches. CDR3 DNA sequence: TGTGCCAGCGTACAGACAGGGGGTGCAAATACGCAGTATTTT. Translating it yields CASVQTGGANTQYF.

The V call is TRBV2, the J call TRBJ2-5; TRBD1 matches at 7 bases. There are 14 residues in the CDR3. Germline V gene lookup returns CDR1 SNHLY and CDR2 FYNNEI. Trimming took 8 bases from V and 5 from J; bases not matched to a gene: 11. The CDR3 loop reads CASGWDRRGETQYF. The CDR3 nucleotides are TGTGCCAGCGGGTGGGACAGACGAGGGGAGACCCAGTACTTC.

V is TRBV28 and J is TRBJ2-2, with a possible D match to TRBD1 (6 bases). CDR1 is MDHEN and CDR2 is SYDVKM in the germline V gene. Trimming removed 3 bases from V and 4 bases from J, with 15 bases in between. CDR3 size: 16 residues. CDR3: CASSFSGQGTTGELFF. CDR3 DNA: TGTGCCAGCAGTTTTTCAGGGCAGGGGACCACCGGGGAGCTGTTTTTT. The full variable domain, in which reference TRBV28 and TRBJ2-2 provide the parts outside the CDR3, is DVKVTQSSRYLVKRTGEKVFLECVQDMDHENMFWYRQDPGLGLRLIYFSYDVKMKEKGDIPEGYSVSREKKERFSLILESASTNQTSMYLCASSFSGQGTTGELFFGEGSRLTVL.

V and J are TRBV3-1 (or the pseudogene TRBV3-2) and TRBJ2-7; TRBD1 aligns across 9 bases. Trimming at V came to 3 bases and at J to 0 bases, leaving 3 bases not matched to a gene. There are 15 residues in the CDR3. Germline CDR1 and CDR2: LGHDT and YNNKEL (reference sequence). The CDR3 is CASSQGTGSSYEQYF. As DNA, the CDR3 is TGTGCCAGCAGCCAGGGGACAGGGAGCTCCTACGAGCAGTACTTC.

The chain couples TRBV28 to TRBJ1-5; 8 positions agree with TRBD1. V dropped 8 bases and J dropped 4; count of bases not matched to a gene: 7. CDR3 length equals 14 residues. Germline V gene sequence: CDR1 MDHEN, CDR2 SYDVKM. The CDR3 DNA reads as TGTGCCAGCCGTGACAGGGGAGGGAATCAGCCCCAGCATTTT. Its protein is CASRDRGGNQPQHF.

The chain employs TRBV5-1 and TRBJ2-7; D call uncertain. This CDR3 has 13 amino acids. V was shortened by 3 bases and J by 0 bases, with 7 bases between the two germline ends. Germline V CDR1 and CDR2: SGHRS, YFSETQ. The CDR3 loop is CASSSPSSYEQYF. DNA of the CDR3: TGCGCCAGCAGCTCCCCCAGCTCCTACGAGCAGTACTTC.

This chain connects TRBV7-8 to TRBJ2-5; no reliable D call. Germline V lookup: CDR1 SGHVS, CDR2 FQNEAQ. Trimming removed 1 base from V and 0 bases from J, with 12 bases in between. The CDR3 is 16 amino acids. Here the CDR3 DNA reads TGTGCCAGCAGCTTAGGGCAGGTTCTGTACCAAGAGACCCAGTACTTC. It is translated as CASSLGQVLYQETQYF.

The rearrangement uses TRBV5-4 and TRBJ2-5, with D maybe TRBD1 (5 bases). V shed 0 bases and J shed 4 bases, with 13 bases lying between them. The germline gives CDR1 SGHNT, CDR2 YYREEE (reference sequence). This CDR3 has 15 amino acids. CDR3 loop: CASSLAGRGPETQYF. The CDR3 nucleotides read TGTGCCAGCAGCTTGGCCGGAAGGGGTCCAGAGACCCAGTACTTC.

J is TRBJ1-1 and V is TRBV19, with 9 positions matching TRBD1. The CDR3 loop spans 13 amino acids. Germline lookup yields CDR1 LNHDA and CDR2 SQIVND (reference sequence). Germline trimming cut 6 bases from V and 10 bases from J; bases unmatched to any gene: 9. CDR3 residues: CASRNPGQGTAFF. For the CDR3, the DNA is TGTGCCAGTAGGAACCCGGGACAGGGTACAGCTTTCTTT.

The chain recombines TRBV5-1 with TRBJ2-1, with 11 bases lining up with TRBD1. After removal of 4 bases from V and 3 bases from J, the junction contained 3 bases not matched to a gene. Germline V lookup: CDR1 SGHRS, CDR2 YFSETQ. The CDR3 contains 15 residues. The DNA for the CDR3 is TGCGCCAGCAGCCCGGGACAGGGGGGCTACAATGAGCAGTTCTTC. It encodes CASSPGQGGYNEQFF.

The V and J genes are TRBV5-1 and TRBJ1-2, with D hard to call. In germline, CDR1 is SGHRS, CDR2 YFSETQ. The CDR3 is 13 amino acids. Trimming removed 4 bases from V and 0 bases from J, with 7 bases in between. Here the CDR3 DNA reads TGCGCCAGCAGCACAGTACCTAACTATGGCTACACCTTC. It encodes CASSTVPNYGYTF.

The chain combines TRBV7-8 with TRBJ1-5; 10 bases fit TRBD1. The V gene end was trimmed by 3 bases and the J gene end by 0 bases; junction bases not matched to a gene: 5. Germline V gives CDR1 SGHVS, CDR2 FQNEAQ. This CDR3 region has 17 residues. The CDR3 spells CASSLPGQGDSNQPQHF. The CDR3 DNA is TGTGCCAGCAGCTTGCCCGGACAGGGGGATAGCAATCAGCCCCAGCATTTT.

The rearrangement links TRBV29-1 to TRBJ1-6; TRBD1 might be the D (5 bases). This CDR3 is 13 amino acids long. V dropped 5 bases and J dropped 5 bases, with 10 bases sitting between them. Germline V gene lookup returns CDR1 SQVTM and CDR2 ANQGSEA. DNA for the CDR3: TGCAGCGTTTCTTGGGGGGATAATTCACCCCTCCACTTT. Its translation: CSVSWGDNSPLHF.

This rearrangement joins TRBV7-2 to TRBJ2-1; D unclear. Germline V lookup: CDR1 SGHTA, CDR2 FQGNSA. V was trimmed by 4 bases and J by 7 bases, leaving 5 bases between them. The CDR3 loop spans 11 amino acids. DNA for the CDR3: TGTGCCAGCAGCTATAGAAATGAGCAGTTCTTC. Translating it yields CASSYRNEQFF.

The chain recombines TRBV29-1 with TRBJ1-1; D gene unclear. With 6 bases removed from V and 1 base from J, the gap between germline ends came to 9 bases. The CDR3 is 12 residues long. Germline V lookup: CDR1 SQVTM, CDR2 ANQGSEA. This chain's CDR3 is CSVGPGNTEAFF. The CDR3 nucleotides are TGCAGCGTGGGCCCGGGGAACACTGAAGCTTTCTTT.

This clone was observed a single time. The CDR3 DNA is TGCGCCAGCAGCTCTACTAGCGGGAGAGACATTCAGTACTTC. As protein: CASSSTSGRDIQYF. The chain recombines TRBV5-1 with TRBJ2-4; 11 bases map to TRBD2. Germline V gene lookup returns CDR1 SGHRS and CDR2 YFSETQ. The CDR3 spans 14 residues. V dropped 3 bases and J dropped 8; count of bases not matched to a gene: 4.

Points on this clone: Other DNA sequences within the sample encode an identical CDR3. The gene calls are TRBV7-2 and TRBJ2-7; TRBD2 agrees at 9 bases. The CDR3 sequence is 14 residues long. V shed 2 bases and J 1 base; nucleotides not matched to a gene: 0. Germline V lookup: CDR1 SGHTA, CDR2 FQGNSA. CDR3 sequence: CASSLLAGSYEQYF. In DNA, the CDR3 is TGTGCCAGCAGCTTACTAGCGGGGTCCTACGAGCAGTACTTC.

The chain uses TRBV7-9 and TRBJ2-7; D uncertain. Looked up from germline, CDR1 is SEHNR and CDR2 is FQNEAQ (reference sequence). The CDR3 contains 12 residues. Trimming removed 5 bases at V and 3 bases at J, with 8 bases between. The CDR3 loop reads CASSPNFYEQYF. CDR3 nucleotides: TGTGCCAGCAGCCCCAACTTCTACGAGCAGTACTTC.

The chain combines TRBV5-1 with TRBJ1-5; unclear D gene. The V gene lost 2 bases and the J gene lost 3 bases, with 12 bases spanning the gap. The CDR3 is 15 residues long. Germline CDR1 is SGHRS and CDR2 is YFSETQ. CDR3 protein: CASSFGGFDNQPQHF. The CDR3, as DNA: TGCGCCAGCAGCTTTGGAGGGTTCGACAATCAGCCCCAGCATTTT. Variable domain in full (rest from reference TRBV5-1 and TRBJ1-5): KAGVTQTPRYLIKTRGQQVTLSCSPISGHRSVSWYQQTPGQGLQFLFEYFSETQRNKGNFPGRFSGRQFSNSRSEMNVSTLELGDSALYLCASSFGGFDNQPQHFGDGTRLSIL.

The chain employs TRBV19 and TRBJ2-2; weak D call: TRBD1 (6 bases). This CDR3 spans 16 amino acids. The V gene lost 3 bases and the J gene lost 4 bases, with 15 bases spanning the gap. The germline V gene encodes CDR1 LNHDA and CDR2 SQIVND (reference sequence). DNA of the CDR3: TGTGCCAGTAGTATTAGGTCAGGGGTAGGCACCGGGGAGCTGTTTTTT. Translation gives CASSIRSGVGTGELFF.

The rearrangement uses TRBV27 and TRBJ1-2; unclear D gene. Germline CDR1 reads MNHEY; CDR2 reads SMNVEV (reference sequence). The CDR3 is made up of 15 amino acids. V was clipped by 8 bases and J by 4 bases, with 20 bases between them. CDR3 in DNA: TGTGCCAGCGCCTCGAGGGTACCCCTTTCCTATGGCTACACCTTC. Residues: CASASRVPLSYGYTF.

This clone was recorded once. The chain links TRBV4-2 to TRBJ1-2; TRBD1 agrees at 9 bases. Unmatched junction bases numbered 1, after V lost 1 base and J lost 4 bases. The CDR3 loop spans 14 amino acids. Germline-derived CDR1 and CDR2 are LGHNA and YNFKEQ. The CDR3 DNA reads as TGTGCCAGCAGCCAAGCGACAGGGGGCTATGGCTACACCTTC. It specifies CASSQATGGYGYTF.

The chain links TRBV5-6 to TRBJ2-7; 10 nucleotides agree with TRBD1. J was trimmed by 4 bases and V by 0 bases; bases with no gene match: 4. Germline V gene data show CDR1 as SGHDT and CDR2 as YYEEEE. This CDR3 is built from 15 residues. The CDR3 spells CASSLGQGAGYEQYF. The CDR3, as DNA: TGTGCCAGCAGCTTGGGACAGGGGGCTGGGTACGAGCAGTACTTC.

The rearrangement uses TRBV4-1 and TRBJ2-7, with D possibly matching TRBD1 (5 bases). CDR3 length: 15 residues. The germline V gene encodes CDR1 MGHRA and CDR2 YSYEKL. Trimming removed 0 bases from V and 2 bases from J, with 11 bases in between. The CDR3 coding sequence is TGCGCCAGCAGCCAAGAGGGCAGGGTACCCTACGAGCAGTACTTC. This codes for CASSQEGRVPYEQYF.